This T cell receptor beta chain came from a study of T cell repertoires in cytomegalovirus infection (dated by TCRdb to about 2019). Regarding the study in general: Peptide stimulations targeted recently identified HLA-C-restricted CMV epitopes, whose presentation resists viral immunomodulation, together with well-studied HLA-B-restricted epitopes. Donor HLA type was relevant to the analysis, as public TCR beta signatures indicated carriage of CMV infection together with the matching HLA type.

Per the germline V gene, MNHEY is the CDR1 and SVGEGT is the CDR2. V ends up 0 bases short and J 5 bases short, with an unmatched junction base count of 12. Reading from cysteine to phenylalanine, the CDR3 counts 17 amino acids. Only the CDR3 portion is preserved as DNA: 51 bases, with reading frame beginning at the first base. In light of the paper, this sample's treatment or condition label describes: in vitro stimulation with specific CMV peptide epitopes to enrich CMV-specific T cells. This clonotype was detected a few times. Its antigen has not been determined. Per-base qualities were not stored, and no clone one base away is much larger. Overall study outcomes, separate from this receptor: Carriers of CMV infection plus the relevant HLA type were discriminated by the cumulative frequency of public TCR beta family members in the study cohort and in an independent approximately 340-donor cohort. The ex vivo response was dominated by HLA-C-restricted CMV-specific TCR beta clonotypes, and the single most frequent clonotype in two of eight donors was supplied by these HLA-C-restricted clonotypes.

Sequencing used an Illumina HiSeq 1500. TCRdb passed the public sequencing reads through fastp at Q25 and MiXCR, retaining productive beta sequences. Rows merge per CDR3 protein into single entries with the most common DNA and genes. The sample has about 890,000 distinct CDR3 sequences on record, less than 40% of them singletons. The leading ten clones occupy over 12% of the sample. The sequence came from a human donor in good health (CMV status not recorded). Some clones in this sample may be carry-over from other donors' samples. The V gene is TRBV6-2 or TRBV6-3 and the J gene is TRBJ2-7; 8 bases in the junction line up with TRBD1. The sample was cultured CD8+ T cells from PBMCs, taken from culture after CMV antigen stimulation. The CDR3 protein is CASSYSILQDRENEQYF. The nucleotide sequence reads as follows: TGTGCCAGCAGTTACTCTATCCTCCAGGACAGGGAAAACGAGCAGTACTTC.